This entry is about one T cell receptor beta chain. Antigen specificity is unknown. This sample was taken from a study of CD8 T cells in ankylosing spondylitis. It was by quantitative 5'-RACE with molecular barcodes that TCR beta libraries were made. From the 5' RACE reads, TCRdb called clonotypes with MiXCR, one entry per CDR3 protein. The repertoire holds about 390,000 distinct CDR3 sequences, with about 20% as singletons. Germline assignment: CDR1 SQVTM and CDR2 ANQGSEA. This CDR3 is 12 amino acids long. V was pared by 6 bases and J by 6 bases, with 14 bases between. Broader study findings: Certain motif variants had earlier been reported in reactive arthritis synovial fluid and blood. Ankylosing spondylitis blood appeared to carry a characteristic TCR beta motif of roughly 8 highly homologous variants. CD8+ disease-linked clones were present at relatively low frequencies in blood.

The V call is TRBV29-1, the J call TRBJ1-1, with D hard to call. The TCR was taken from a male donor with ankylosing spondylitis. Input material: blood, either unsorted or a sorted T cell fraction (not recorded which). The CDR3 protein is CSVGGVGPEAFF. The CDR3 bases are TGCAGCGTGGGAGGCGTAGGCCCTGAAGCTTTCTTT. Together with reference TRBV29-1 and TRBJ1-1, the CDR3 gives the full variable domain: SAVISQKPSRDICQRGTSLTIQCQVDSQVTMMFWYRQQPGQSLTLIATANQGSEATYESGFVIDKFPISRPNLTFSTLTVSNMSPEDSSIYLCSVGGVGPEAFFGQGTRLTVV.